This T cell receptor (beta chain) was captured in a study of T cells after posttransplantation cyclophosphamide. The repertoire was sequenced with immunoSEQ multiplex PCR; TCRdb's copy has only in-frame clones and lacks some. This sample shows some 15,000 clones and no singletons; about 24% rests with the ten largest. Germline V gene lookup returns CDR1 MDHEN and CDR2 SYDVKM. This CDR3 has 14 amino acids. Trimming cost V 7 bases and J 1 base; bases outside gene matches: 2. This clone has just a few counts. Its target is unknown. A marrow graft followed busulfan-fludarabine conditioning, with cyclophosphamide on days +3 and +4. Points from the study as a whole: Recipient CMV seropositivity and CMV reactivation strongly tracked TRB clonality. TRB overlap between skin or GI tissue T cells and blood was limited. Donor-recipient repertoire similarity was low at 1-2 months, rising over year one.

The clonotype comes from a female patient in her 40s who received an allogeneic stem cell transplant from an unrelated donor, was CMV-positive, and had acute GVHD only. Some of the T cells might come from the graft donor. This rearrangement joins TRBV28 to TRBJ2-2; TRBD1 agrees at 8 bases. The sequenced sample was PBMCs, obtained after allogeneic stem cell transplant with posttransplant cyclophosphamide. The CDR3 coding sequence is TGTGCCAGCACAGGGGGCGGGAACACCGGGGAGCTGTTTTTT. This encodes CASTGGGNTGELFF.